These 9 T cell receptor beta chains were all obtained from the same sample, sequenced in a study of blood T cell repertoires in COVID-19. Sequenced by immunoSEQ multiplex PCR; TCRdb stores in-frame clones only, minus some. The data contain over 200,000 clones, 88% of them singletons. The material sequenced was peripheral blood. Source of these receptors: a man between 40 and 49 years old with acute or convalescent COVID-19.

The chain joins TRBV28 to TRBJ1-2, with 11 bases matching TRBD1. CDR3 size: 14 residues. CDR1 and CDR2 (germline): MDHEN, SYDVKM. V trimming: 4 bases; J trimming: 8 bases; junction bases outside the gene matches: 6. Here the CDR3 reads CASSSPGQGEGYTF. For the CDR3, the DNA is TGTGCCAGCAGTTCCCCGGGACAGGGGGAGGGCTACACCTTC.

The rearrangement joins TRBV6-5 to TRBJ2-3; a weak D match, TRBD1 (7 bases). The CDR3 covers 15 residues. Trimming pared 8 bases from V and 2 bases from J, leaving 17 bases between. CDR1 MNHEY and CDR2 SVGAGI come from the germline V gene. Here the CDR3 DNA reads TGTGCCAGCCATGGGGGGCAGGGGGTCACAGATACGCAGTATTTT. Protein product: CASHGGQGVTDTQYF.

The chain has TRBV18 and TRBJ2-5; 8 nucleotides line up with TRBD1. The CDR3 spans 16 residues. Germline V gene data show CDR1 as KGHSH and CDR2 as LQKENI. V was clipped by 3 bases and J by 2 bases; unmatched bases: 8. The CDR3 DNA sequence: TGTGCCAGCTCACCCCTCGACAGGGGTTGGCAAGAGACCCAGTACTTC. This sequence encodes CASSPLDRGWQETQYF.

As concerns this clone: The same CDR3 also results from other DNA sequences found in this sample. The chain uses TRBV27 and TRBJ2-1; D may be TRBD2 (7 bases). CDR1 and CDR2 from the germline V gene are MNHEY and SMNVEV (reference sequence). This CDR3 contains 15 residues. The V gene lost 6 bases and the J gene lost 3 bases, with 15 bases spanning the gap. The CDR3 sequence is CASRPGGGSYNEQFF. Here the CDR3 DNA reads TGTGCCAGCAGACCGGGGGGCGGGAGCTACAATGAGCAGTTCTTC.

The V call is TRBV19, the J call TRBJ2-2; perhaps TRBD1 as D (6 bases). Trimming left V 4 bases short and J 6 bases short, with 15 bases between. The V gene's germline CDR1 is LNHDA and CDR2 SQIVND (reference sequence). The CDR3 consists of 15 residues. CDR3 DNA sequence: TGTGCCAGTAGTAATGGTGGCCCAGGGGCCGGGGAGCTGTTTTTT. Its translation is CASSNGGPGAGELFF.

The rearrangement uses TRBV2 and TRBJ2-3; unclear D gene. V was clipped by 7 bases and J by 2 bases, with 19 bases between them. Germline-derived CDR1 and CDR2 are SNHLY and FYNNEI. The CDR3 is 16 residues long. The DNA for the CDR3 is TGTGCCAGCATCCCGGAACCGAACAGTTACACAGATACGCAGTATTTT. Its protein product is CASIPEPNSYTDTQYF.

The chain recombines TRBV5-4 with TRBJ2-7; 9 nucleotides align to TRBD2. V dropped 4 bases and J dropped 6; count of bases not matched to a gene: 11. CDR1 is SGHNT, CDR2 YYREEE, per germline (reference sequence). This CDR3 region has 15 residues. Written as DNA, the CDR3 is TGTGCCAGCAGCCCAGCGGGGGGAGTGCGAGGCGAGCAGTACTTC. This gives the protein CASSPAGGVRGEQYF.

The J gene is TRBJ1-5, the V gene TRBV6-6; 8 bases map to TRBD1. The length of the CDR3 is 15 residues. In germline, CDR1 is MNHNY, CDR2 SVGAGI (reference sequence). V gave up 7 bases and J gave up 3 bases; unmatched junction bases: 8. CDR3 nucleotide sequence: TGTGCCAGCAACGAGGGACAGGCAAACAATCAGCCCCAGCATTTT. It is translated as CASNEGQANNQPQHF.

The chain has TRBV5-1 and TRBJ2-2; 7 nucleotides agree with TRBD1. Germline V gene lookup returns CDR1 SGHRS and CDR2 YFSETQ. V lost 4 bases, J lost 4 bases, and 7 bases stayed unmatched. This CDR3 is built from 15 residues. CDR3 region: CASSPTTGTTGELFF. In nucleotides, the CDR3 is TGCGCCAGCAGCCCCACGACAGGGACCACCGGGGAGCTGTTTTTT.